Below are 27 T cell receptor beta chains sequenced from a single sample in a study of CD4 T cells in relation to SARS-CoV-2 and coronaviruses. Antigens of these TCRs are unknown. The table came from immunoSEQ multiplex PCR; TCRdb's copy has only in-frame clones and leaves some out. The table shows some 30,000 clones, with 65% to 80% occurring only once. Sequenced input: memory CD4+ T cells from PBMCs, cultured in vitro. The receptor source for this set is an adult with COVID-19.

The chain has TRBV19 and TRBJ2-3; tentatively, D is TRBD2 (5 bases). CDR3 size: 13 residues. Trimming cost V 7 bases and J 1 base, with 9 bases left between them. The germline gives CDR1 LNHDA, CDR2 SQIVND (reference sequence). The CDR3 bases are TGTGCCAGTAAGTTGGAGGGCACAGATACGCAGTATTTT. Translated, it gives CASKLEGTDTQYF.

This chain joins TRBV19 and TRBJ2-7, with 9 bases fitting TRBD2. V dropped 3 bases and J dropped 6; count of bases not matched to a gene: 6. CDR1 is LNHDA and CDR2 is SQIVND in the germline V gene (reference sequence). The CDR3 extends over 14 amino acids. CDR3: CASSIVLAGTEQYF. The CDR3 DNA follows: TGTGCCAGTAGTATCGTTCTAGCGGGAACCGAGCAGTACTTC.

V and J are TRBV7-8 and TRBJ2-5; D possibly uses TRBD1 or TRBD2 (6 bases each). Germline V gene sequence: CDR1 SGHVS, CDR2 FQNEAQ. This CDR3 comprises 16 residues. The V end was cut by 4 bases, the J end by 4 bases, with 19 bases between. DNA of the CDR3: TGTGCCAGCAGCTCTAGGGGGGCGCAGGCTGTAGAGACCCAGTACTTC. This sequence encodes CASSSRGAQAVETQYF.

V usage is TRBV5-1 and J usage is TRBJ1-1; D remains ambiguous. CDR3 length: 14 residues. Germline V gives CDR1 SGHRS, CDR2 YFSETQ. V was pared by 4 bases and J by 1 base, with 11 bases between. Written as DNA, the CDR3 is TGCGCCAGCAGCCTGCTTGGGGAGAACACTGAAGCTTTCTTT. This gives the protein CASSLLGENTEAFF.

J is TRBJ1-2 and V is TRBV6-6; TRBD1 matches at 8 bases. After removal of 5 bases from V and 0 bases from J, the junction contained 5 bases not matched to a gene. The CDR3 has 15 residues. CDR1 and CDR2 (germline): MNHNY, SVGAGI (reference sequence). The CDR3 sequence: CASSPDRAANYGYTF. The DNA of the CDR3 is TGTGCCAGCAGTCCGGACAGGGCAGCTAACTATGGCTACACCTTC.

V is TRBV7-8 and J is TRBJ2-7, with 13 bases that match TRBD2. Looked up from germline, CDR1 is SGHVS and CDR2 is FQNEAQ. The trim removed 4 bases at V and 3 bases at J, leaving 15 bases unmatched. The CDR3 is made up of 19 amino acids. DNA for the CDR3: TGTGCCAGCAGCTCACCGAGAAGACTAGCGGGAGGTTCCGACTACGAGCAGTACTTC. Protein: CASSSPRRLAGGSDYEQYF.

This chain uses TRBV21-1 with TRBJ2-3; TRBD2 is the table's D call, not checked against the DNA. TRBV21-1 counts as a pseudogene. There are 21 residues in the CDR3. CDR3 amino acids: CASSKAELGTSGRAGTDTQYF. In nucleotides, the CDR3 is TGTGCCAGCAGCAAAGCAGAATTAGGGACTAGCGGGAGGGCCGGGACAGATACGCAGTATTTT.

A few counts support this clone. The gene calls are TRBV7-3 and TRBJ2-1, with unresolved D. Germline lookup yields CDR1 SGHTA and CDR2 FQGTGA. The CDR3 runs to 11 residues. The V end was cut by 5 bases, the J end by 5 bases, with 4 bases between. CDR3 nucleotides: TGTGCCAGCAGCGTTGACAATGAGCAGTTCTTC. Translating it yields CASSVDNEQFF.

The chain carries TRBV28 and TRBJ1-2; TRBD1 is a possible D gene (5 bases). The germline CDR1 and CDR2 sequences are MDHEN and SYDVKM. CDR3 length: 13 residues. V was clipped by 1 base and J by 8 bases, with 11 bases between them. The CDR3 sequence: CASSLYGGGGYTF. In nucleotides, the CDR3 is TGTGCCAGCAGTTTATACGGGGGAGGAGGCTACACCTTC.

The chain carries TRBV2 and TRBJ2-3; D might be TRBD2 (5 bases). Germline-derived CDR1 and CDR2 are SNHLY and FYNNEI. This CDR3 has 15 amino acids. V lost 2 bases and J lost 10, with 19 bases in between. The CDR3 nucleotides are TGTGCCAGCAGTGAACGCCAGCCCCACGAGGGATCGCAGTATTTT. Translating gives CASSERQPHEGSQYF.

The chain links TRBV13 to TRBJ2-3; D tentatively reads TRBD1 or TRBD2 (5 bases each). The V end was cut by 0 bases, the J end by 2 bases, with 12 bases between. The CDR3 is 16 amino acids. Germline CDR1 reads PRHDT; CDR2 reads FYEKMQ (reference sequence). The DNA of the CDR3 is TGTGCCAGCAGCTTAGGCTTGGGGGAATTCACAGATACGCAGTATTTT. Translation gives CASSLGLGEFTDTQYF. Combining the CDR3 with reference TRBV13 and TRBJ2-3 gives the whole variable domain AAGVIQSPRHLIKEKRETATLKCYPIPRHDTVYWYQQGPGQDPQFLISFYEKMQSDKGSIPDRFSAQQFSDYHSELNMSSLELGDSALYFCASSLGLGEFTDTQYFGPGTRLTVL.

The chain combines TRBV6-2 or TRBV6-3 with TRBJ2-1, with 7 bases fitting TRBD2. The CDR3 has 16 amino acids. Looked up from germline, CDR1 is MNHEY and CDR2 is SVGEGT. Trimming at V came to 2 bases and at J to 8 bases, leaving 12 bases not matched to a gene. The CDR3 loop is CASSYTRGGSWDEQFF. DNA for the CDR3: TGTGCCAGCAGTTACACCCGGGGCGGGAGTTGGGATGAGCAGTTCTTC.

This clone was seen a handful of times. This rearrangement joins TRBV6-5 to TRBJ2-7; no reliable D call. The CDR3 has 14 residues. Trimming pared 6 bases from V and 7 bases from J, leaving 19 bases between. CDR1 and CDR2 from the germline V gene are MNHEY and SVGAGI. CDR3 sequence reads: CASSPNPGLREQYF. CDR3 coding DNA: TGTGCCAGCAGCCCGAACCCGGGCCTACGGGAGCAGTACTTC.

V gene TRBV5-1 combines with J gene TRBJ2-3; D is perhaps TRBD2 (5 bases). The length of the CDR3 is 18 residues. V lost 0 bases, J lost 0 bases, and 17 bases lay in between. Germline V gene lookup returns CDR1 SGHRS and CDR2 YFSETQ. The CDR3 bases are TGCGCCAGCAGCTTGGATTACGCGGGCCTAACTAGCACAGATACGCAGTATTTT. This gives the protein CASSLDYAGLTSTDTQYF.

The rearrangement links TRBV7-8 to TRBJ2-1; 8 bases line up with TRBD2. Per the germline V gene, CDR1 is SGHVS and CDR2 is FQNEAQ. J gave up 5 bases and V 5 bases, and 8 bases lay outside the gene matches. The CDR3 is made up of 15 amino acids. CDR3: CASSPLDSGNNEQFF. The CDR3 DNA reads as TGTGCCAGCAGCCCCCTGGATAGCGGGAACAATGAGCAGTTCTTC.

The J gene is TRBJ1-5, the V gene TRBV4-1, with D uncertain. CDR3 size: 13 residues. The germline gives CDR1 MGHRA, CDR2 YSYEKL. V was pared by 0 bases and J by 9 bases, with 9 bases between. The CDR3 DNA follows: TGCGCCAGCAGCCAAGATGCAGGCCGGCCCCAGCATTTT. It is translated as CASSQDAGRPQHF.

The rearrangement joins TRBV28 to TRBJ1-2; D gene unclear. V dropped 3 bases and J dropped 7 bases, with 12 bases sitting between them. The germline V gene encodes CDR1 MDHEN and CDR2 SYDVKM. The CDR3 has 13 amino acids. The CDR3 bases are TGTGCCAGCAGTTTTCCAGCGATCCGTGGCTACACCTTC. Translating gives CASSFPAIRGYTF.

The rearrangement joins TRBV29-1 to TRBJ2-1; 11 bases match TRBD2. Germline CDR1 and CDR2: SQVTM and ANQGSEA. V lost 4 bases to trimming and J lost 4 bases; unmatched junction nucleotides: 12. This CDR3 comprises 17 residues. CDR3 protein: CSVVAIQTSGVYNEQFF. Written as DNA, the CDR3 is TGCAGCGTTGTCGCAATACAGACTAGCGGGGTATACAATGAGCAGTTCTTC.

The rearrangement links TRBV9 to TRBJ2-3; 8 bases agree with TRBD2. CDR1 SGDLS and CDR2 YYNGEE come from the germline V gene. The CDR3 totals 16 residues. V gave up 0 bases and J gave up 2 bases; unmatched junction bases: 5. The DNA for the CDR3 is TGTGCCAGCAGCGTAGAAGCTAGCGGGTACACAGATACGCAGTATTTT. It specifies CASSVEASGYTDTQYF.

The J gene is TRBJ2-7, the V gene TRBV28, with 8 bases matching TRBD1. The CDR3 totals 14 residues. J gave up 7 bases and V 3 bases, and 8 bases lay outside the gene matches. CDR1 and CDR2 from the germline V gene are MDHEN and SYDVKM. The CDR3 reads CASSLWQGAREQYF. As DNA, the CDR3 is TGTGCCAGCAGTTTGTGGCAGGGGGCGCGAGAGCAGTACTTC.

The V call is TRBV28, the J call TRBJ2-3, with 7 nucleotides matching TRBD2. The CDR3 loop spans 15 amino acids. The trim removed 4 bases at V and 0 bases at J, leaving 4 bases unmatched. Germline CDR1 is MDHEN and CDR2 is SYDVKM. The CDR3 DNA is TGTGCCAGCAGTTCAACTAGCGCCAGCACAGATACGCAGTATTTT. Protein: CASSSTSASTDTQYF.

DNA of the CDR3: TGTGCCAGCATATCCCCCTTTGCCGGGTCCAACAATGAGCAGTTCTTC. It is translated as CASISPFAGSNNEQFF. This chain uses TRBV11-2 with TRBJ2-1, with D hard to call. Germline V lookup: CDR1 SGHAT, CDR2 FQNNGV. V was clipped by 7 bases and J by 5 bases, with 21 bases between them. The length of the CDR3 is 16 residues. Drawing the rest from reference TRBV11-2 and TRBJ2-1, the complete variable domain is EAGVAQSPRYKIIEKRQSVAFWCNPISGHATLYWYQQILGQGPKLLIQFQNNGVVDDSQLPKDRFSAERLKGVDSTLKIQPAKLEDSAVYLCASISPFAGSNNEQFFGPGTRLTVL.

This rearrangement joins TRBV2 to TRBJ2-3, with 14 nucleotides matching TRBD2. This CDR3 region has 16 residues. The V gene end was trimmed by 8 bases and the J gene end by 0 bases; junction bases not matched to a gene: 4. Germline V gene lookup returns CDR1 SNHLY and CDR2 FYNNEI. For the CDR3, the DNA is TGTGCCAGCGGAAGACTAGCGGGAGGGAGCACAGATACGCAGTATTTT. Amino acid sequence: CASGRLAGGSTDTQYF.

V and J are TRBV7-6 and TRBJ1-3, with D perhaps TRBD1 (5 bases). Germline V gene sequence: CDR1 SGHVS, CDR2 FNYEAQ. The V gene lost 5 bases and the J gene lost 0 bases, with 26 bases spanning the gap. The CDR3 runs 20 residues. The chain's CDR3 is CASSMMIGKTRGTSGNTIYF. CDR3 DNA sequence: TGTGCCAGCAGCATGATGATAGGGAAAACACGGGGGACCTCTGGAAACACCATATATTTT. Based on the CDR3 plus reference TRBV7-6 and TRBJ1-3, the full variable domain is GAGVSQSPRYKVTKRGQDVALRCDPISGHVSLYWYRQALGQGPEFLTYFNYEAQQDKSGLPNDRFSAERPEGSISTLTIQRTEQRDSAMYRCASSMMIGKTRGTSGNTIYFGEGSWLTVV.

The gene calls are TRBV5-1 and TRBJ2-5, with D possibly TRBD2 on 5 matching bases. Germline CDR1 SGHRS, CDR2 YFSETQ. The CDR3 spans 14 residues. V was trimmed by 2 bases and J by 6 bases, leaving 14 bases between them. The CDR3 protein is CASSFFGRGQTQYF. The CDR3 DNA reads as TGCGCCAGCAGCTTCTTTGGACGGGGTCAGACCCAGTACTTC.

The CDR3 DNA sequence: TGTGCCAGTAGTATGGGAACCTTCAATGAGCAGTTCTTC. This translates into CASSMGTFNEQFF. The chain has TRBV19 and TRBJ2-1; D gene ambiguous. The CDR3 extends over 13 amino acids. V lost 3 bases, J lost 6 bases, and 9 bases lay in between. The germline CDR1 and CDR2 sequences are LNHDA and SQIVND (reference sequence).

The sample holds a few counts of this clone. The CDR3 sequence: CASSQGGGWGRNEKLFF. Here the CDR3 DNA reads TGTGCCAGCAGCCAAGGAGGAGGTTGGGGGAGAAATGAAAAACTGTTTTTT. The V and J genes are TRBV14 and TRBJ1-4; tentatively, D is TRBD1 (5 bases). Germline V gene sequence: CDR1 SGHDN, CDR2 FVKESK. CDR3 length: 17 residues. Between the trimmed V and J ends, which lost 1 base and 5 bases, there was a span of 17 bases.